This T cell receptor beta chain is drawn from a study of blood T cell repertoires in COVID-19. Study context: The study drew acute and convalescent COVID-19 samples from the United States, Italy and Spain. T cells, B-cell-depleted T cells, or PBMCs provided the cDNA or gDNA that served as material.

The CDR3 covers 14 residues. Germline CDR1 SEHNR, CDR2 FQNEAQ (reference sequence). The V gene lost 4 bases and the J gene lost 7 bases, with 17 bases spanning the gap. Original data processing: Reference gene primer amplification gave nucleated cell count estimates. The repertoire was sequenced with immunoSEQ multiplex PCR; TCRdb's copy has only in-frame clones and lacks some. D and trimming come from the DNA, and the V and J calls and clone size come from that table. The sample lists roughly 350,000 clones; roughly 90% were seen once. Input material: peripheral blood. This chain connects TRBV7-9 to TRBJ2-7, with D hard to call. The receptor's source is a woman aged 45-60 years with active or convalescent COVID-19. In DNA, the CDR3 is TGTGCCAGCAGCTCCCCCATTCGGGTCACGGAGCAGTACTTC. This translates into CASSSPIRVTEQYF.